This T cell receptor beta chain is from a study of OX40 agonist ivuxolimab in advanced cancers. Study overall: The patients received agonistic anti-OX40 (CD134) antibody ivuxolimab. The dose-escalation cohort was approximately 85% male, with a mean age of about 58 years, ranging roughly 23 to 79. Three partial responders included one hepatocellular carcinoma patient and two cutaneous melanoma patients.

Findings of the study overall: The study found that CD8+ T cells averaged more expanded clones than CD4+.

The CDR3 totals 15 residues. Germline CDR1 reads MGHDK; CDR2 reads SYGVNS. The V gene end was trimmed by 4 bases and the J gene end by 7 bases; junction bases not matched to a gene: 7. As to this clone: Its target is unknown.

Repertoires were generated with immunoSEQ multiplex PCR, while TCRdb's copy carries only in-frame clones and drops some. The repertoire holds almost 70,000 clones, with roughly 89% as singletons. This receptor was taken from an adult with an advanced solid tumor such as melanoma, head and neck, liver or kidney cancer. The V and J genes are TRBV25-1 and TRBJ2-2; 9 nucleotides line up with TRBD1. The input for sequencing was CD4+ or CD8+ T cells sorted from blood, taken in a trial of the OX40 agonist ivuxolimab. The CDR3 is CASSGYRGHGGELFF. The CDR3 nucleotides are TGTGCCAGCAGTGGATACAGGGGGCATGGCGGGGAGCTGTTTTTT. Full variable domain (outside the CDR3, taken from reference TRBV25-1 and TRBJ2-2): EADIYQTPRYLVIGTGKKITLECSQTMGHDKMYWYQQDPGMELHLIHYSYGVNSTEKGDLSSESTVSRIRTEHFPLTLESARPSHTSQYLCASSGYRGHGGELFFGEGSRLTVL.